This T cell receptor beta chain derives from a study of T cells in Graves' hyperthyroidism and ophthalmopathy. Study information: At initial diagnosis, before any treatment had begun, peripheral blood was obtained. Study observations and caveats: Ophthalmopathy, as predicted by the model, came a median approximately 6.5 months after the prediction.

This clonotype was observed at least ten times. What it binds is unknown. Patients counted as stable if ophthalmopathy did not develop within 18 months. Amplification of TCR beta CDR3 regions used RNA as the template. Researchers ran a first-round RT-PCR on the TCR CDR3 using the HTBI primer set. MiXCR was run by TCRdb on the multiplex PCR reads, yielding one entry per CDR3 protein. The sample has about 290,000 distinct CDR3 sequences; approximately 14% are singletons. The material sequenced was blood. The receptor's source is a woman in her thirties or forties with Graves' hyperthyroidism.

The CDR3 DNA follows: TGTGCCATCACCCAAGTACGCGAGCAGTTCTTC. It is translated as CAITQVREQFF. The chain recombines TRBV7-9 with TRBJ2-1; D gene unclear. Trimming cost V 10 bases and J 10 bases, with 14 bases left between them. Germline V gene sequence: CDR1 SEHNR, CDR2 FQNEAQ (reference sequence). CDR3 length equals 11 residues.